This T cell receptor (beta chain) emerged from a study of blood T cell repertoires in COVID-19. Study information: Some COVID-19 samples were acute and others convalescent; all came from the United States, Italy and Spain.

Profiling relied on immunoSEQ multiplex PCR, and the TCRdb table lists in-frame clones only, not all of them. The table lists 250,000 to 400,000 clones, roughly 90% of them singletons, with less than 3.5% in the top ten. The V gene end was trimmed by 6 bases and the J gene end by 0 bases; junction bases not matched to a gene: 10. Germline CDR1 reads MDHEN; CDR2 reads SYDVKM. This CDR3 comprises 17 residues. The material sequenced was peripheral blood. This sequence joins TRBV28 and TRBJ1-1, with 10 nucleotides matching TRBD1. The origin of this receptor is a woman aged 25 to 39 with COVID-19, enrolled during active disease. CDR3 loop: CASSQRTGGVMNTEAFF. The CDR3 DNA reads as TGTGCCAGCAGCCAAAGGACAGGGGGTGTTATGAACACTGAAGCTTTCTTT.